These 26 T cell receptor beta chains originate from one sample sequenced in a study of beta chain features in type 1 diabetes. Regarding the study as a whole: People with Type 1 diabetes carried modestly yet significantly shorter TCRB CDR3s in all four CD4+ subsets.

Expressed TCRB transcripts were sequenced because the entire RNA isolate underwent reverse transcription. Produced via immunoSEQ multiplex PCR; TCRdb's table is partial and in-frame only. In the table there are hundreds of thousands of clones, roughly 13% of which are singletons. Their antigens are not known. The material sequenced was naive CD4+ T cells from blood. These TCRs come from a woman aged 18-29 years with type 1 diabetes.

This clone was detected only a few times. This sequence joins TRBV4-1 and TRBJ2-5; 8 nucleotides agree with TRBD1. The CDR3 is 14 amino acids. CDR1 and CDR2 (germline): MGHRA, YSYEKL. The V and J ends lost 3 bases and 4 bases, in that order; junction bases with no gene match: 4. The DNA for the CDR3 is TGCGCCAGCAGCCAGCCAGGGGGCTTAGAGACCCAGTACTTC. Encoded protein: CASSQPGGLETQYF.

In its sample, this clone was seen a few times. The chain has TRBV7-8 and TRBJ2-7; 8 bases line up with TRBD1. V lost 1 base to trimming and J lost 7 bases; unmatched junction nucleotides: 9. This CDR3 contains 15 residues. CDR1 is SGHVS and CDR2 is FQNEAQ in the germline V gene. For the CDR3, the DNA is TGTGCCAGCAGCTTAGGGGGACAGGCTCGGATGGAGCAGTACTTC. This sequence encodes CASSLGGQARMEQYF.

This clone was recorded a few times. V and J are TRBV29-1 and TRBJ2-7; D is unclear. The V end lost 2 bases, the J end lost 2 bases, and 7 bases lay between the germline ends. The germline CDR1 and CDR2 sequences are SQVTM and ANQGSEA. This CDR3 has 12 residues. The DNA of the CDR3 is TGCAGCGTTGAACTGGAGCCCTACGAGCAGTACTTC. Protein product: CSVELEPYEQYF.

About this clone: Other DNA sequences within the sample encode an identical CDR3. The gene calls are TRBV6-5 and TRBJ2-7; no clear D gene. This CDR3 contains 11 residues. Germline lookup yields CDR1 MNHEY and CDR2 SVGAGI. Trimming removed 4 bases from V and 3 bases from J, with 4 bases in between. CDR3 sequence reads: CASSSLYEQYF. CDR3 coding DNA: TGTGCCAGCAGTTCTCTCTACGAGCAGTACTTC.

This clone has just a few counts. The chain combines TRBV5-6 with TRBJ2-5, with unresolved D. The V end was cut by 5 bases, the J end by 0 bases, with 5 bases between. This CDR3 is 12 amino acids long. CDR1 and CDR2 (germline): SGHDT, YYEEEE. CDR3 sequence (DNA): TGTGCCAGCAGATCCTACCAAGAGACCCAGTACTTC. Its protein product is CASRSYQETQYF.

The V and J genes are TRBV28 and TRBJ2-2; a possible D gene is TRBD1 (6 bases). The CDR3 runs to 12 residues. The V gene lost 8 bases and the J gene lost 6 bases, with 10 bases spanning the gap. Germline CDR1 reads MDHEN; CDR2 reads SYDVKM. CDR3 region: CASRRGPGELFF. In DNA form, the CDR3 reads TGTGCCAGCCGCAGGGGACCCGGGGAGCTGTTTTTT. Combining the CDR3 with reference TRBV28 and TRBJ2-2 gives the whole variable domain DVKVTQSSRYLVKRTGEKVFLECVQDMDHENMFWYRQDPGLGLRLIYFSYDVKMKEKGDIPEGYSVSREKKERFSLILESASTNQTSMYLCASRRGPGELFFGEGSRLTVL.

This clone was detected a few times. J is TRBJ2-1 and V is TRBV27, with 12 bases fitting TRBD2. This CDR3 region has 15 residues. Trimming took 5 bases from V and 3 from J; bases not matched to a gene: 2. CDR1 and CDR2 from the germline V gene are MNHEY and SMNVEV (reference sequence). The CDR3 sequence is CASSQLAGGYNEQFF. The CDR3 nucleotides are TGTGCCAGCAGTCAACTAGCGGGAGGCTACAATGAGCAGTTCTTC.

The sample holds a few counts of this clone. The rearrangement uses TRBV4-3 and TRBJ2-4; a possible D gene is TRBD2 (5 bases). This CDR3 region has 16 residues. V lost 0 bases and J 6 bases, leaving 15 bases between the germline ends. Germline CDR1 is LGHNA and CDR2 is YSLEER. The CDR3 DNA follows: TGCGCCAGCAGCCAAGATCGGGCTCCTCGGGGAAACATTCAGTACTTC. Protein sequence: CASSQDRAPRGNIQYF.

This clone was recorded a few times. The chain combines TRBV18 with TRBJ2-7, with 7 bases aligning to TRBD1. This CDR3 has 13 amino acids. Germline CDR1 KGHSH, CDR2 LQKENI. The J segment lost 4 bases and the V segment lost 5 bases, leaving 5 bases of the junction unmatched. CDR3 in amino acids: CASSFGTEYEQYF. In DNA, the CDR3 is TGTGCCAGCTCATTCGGGACAGAATACGAGCAGTACTTC. Supplemented by reference TRBV18 and TRBJ2-7, the full variable domain reads NAGVMQNPRHLVRRRGQEARLRCSPMKGHSHVYWYRQLPEEGLKFMVYLQKENIIDESGMPKERFSAEFPKEGPSILRIQQVVRGDSAAYFCASSFGTEYEQYFGPGTRLTVT.

J is TRBJ2-1 and V is TRBV9; D unresolved. The germline gives CDR1 SGDLS, CDR2 YYNGEE. CDR3 length: 13 residues. V shed 0 bases and J shed 10 bases, with 11 bases lying between them. This CDR3 is CASSVATQVEQFF. CDR3 coding DNA: TGTGCCAGCAGCGTAGCGACGCAGGTGGAGCAGTTCTTC.

The rearrangement links TRBV5-1 to TRBJ2-1, with TRBD1 as a possible D gene (6 bases). This CDR3 is built from 16 residues. Between the trimmed V and J ends, which lost 0 bases and 7 bases, there was a span of 17 bases. The V gene's germline CDR1 is SGHRS and CDR2 YFSETQ. CDR3 DNA sequence: TGCGCCAGCAGCTTGGGCCCTAGGGGCAGGGGAAATGAGCAGTTCTTC. It translates to CASSLGPRGRGNEQFF.

This chain connects TRBV27 to TRBJ2-5; D call uncertain. Germline V lookup: CDR1 MNHEY, CDR2 SMNVEV (reference sequence). V was pared by 5 bases and J by 5 bases, with 9 bases between. The CDR3 contains 12 residues. The CDR3 sequence is CASSNSMETQYF. Written as DNA, the CDR3 is TGTGCCAGCAGTAACTCGATGGAGACCCAGTACTTC.

The V call is TRBV11-2, the J call TRBJ2-5; D is perhaps TRBD1 (5 bases). This CDR3 has 13 residues. V lost 7 bases, J lost 2 bases, and 11 bases lay in between. CDR1 and CDR2 (germline): SGHAT, FQNNGV. CDR3 protein: CASNDRGQETQYF. In DNA, the CDR3 is TGTGCCAGCAACGACAGAGGACAAGAGACCCAGTACTTC.

This clone was recorded a few times. This rearrangement joins TRBV2 to TRBJ2-1; perhaps TRBD1 as D (6 bases). This CDR3 contains 14 residues. Trimming took off 7 bases at V and 8 bases at J, with 18 bases between the two ends. Germline V gene data show CDR1 as SNHLY and CDR2 as FYNNEI. The CDR3 DNA sequence: TGTGCCAGCAAGGTACGGCAGGGGAGCGATGAGCAGTTCTTC. Its protein product is CASKVRQGSDEQFF.

This clone was counted a few times. The chain uses TRBV29-1 and TRBJ1-2, with a weak D call TRBD1 (5 bases). Germline loops: CDR1 SQVTM, CDR2 ANQGSEA. V lost 7 bases, J lost 4 bases, and 16 bases lay in between. This CDR3 is 13 amino acids long. The CDR3 reads CSAPQGTFYGYTF. CDR3 DNA sequence: TGCAGCGCCCCTCAGGGAACCTTCTATGGCTACACCTTC.

The sample holds a few counts of this clone. The chain recombines TRBV7-9 with TRBJ1-1, with no clear D. CDR3 length: 12 residues. CDR1 and CDR2 (germline): SEHNR, FQNEAQ (reference sequence). Trimming shortened V by 3 bases and J by 6 bases, and 8 bases separated the two germline ends. This CDR3 reads CASSFIRAEAFF. CDR3 DNA: TGTGCCAGCAGCTTCATAAGAGCTGAAGCTTTCTTT.

This clone was seen a few times. The rearrangement uses TRBV29-1 and TRBJ2-3; D is ambiguous. Trimming took off 4 bases at V and 0 bases at J, with 8 bases between the two ends. CDR1 is SQVTM, CDR2 ANQGSEA, per germline. This CDR3 has 13 residues. CDR3: CSVGFGSTDTQYF. The CDR3 nucleotides read TGCAGCGTTGGGTTCGGGAGCACAGATACGCAGTATTTT.

The gene calls are TRBV30 and TRBJ2-3; D not certain. The CDR3 runs to 11 residues. Trimming pared 7 bases from V and 0 bases from J, leaving 5 bases between. Germline CDR1 and CDR2: GTSNPN and SVGIG (reference sequence). The CDR3 here is CASTSTDTQYF. The CDR3 DNA follows: TGTGCCTCTACTAGCACAGATACGCAGTATTTT.

This clone was seen a few times. The CDR3: CASSVGGGIDTQYF. CDR3 in DNA: TGTGCCAGCAGCGTAGGGGGGGGGATAGATACGCAGTATTTT. This rearrangement joins TRBV9 to TRBJ2-3; 7 nucleotides match TRBD2. The germline gives CDR1 SGDLS, CDR2 YYNGEE. V lost 0 bases to trimming and J lost 5 bases; unmatched junction nucleotides: 3. The CDR3 totals 14 residues. Full variable domain (remainder filled in from reference TRBV9 and TRBJ2-3): DSGVTQTPKHLITATGQRVTLRCSPRSGDLSVYWYQQSLDQGLQFLIQYYNGEERAKGNILERFSAQQFPDLHSELNLSSLELGDSALYFCASSVGGGIDTQYFGPGTRLTVL.

There are a few counts of this clone. CDR3: CSAGGGVPLHF. The CDR3 bases are TGCAGTGCGGGCGGGGGTGTTCCCCTCCACTTT. The chain carries TRBV20-1 and TRBJ1-6, with D perhaps matching TRBD1 (5 bases). The CDR3 is 11 residues long. With 6 bases removed from V and 13 bases from J, the gap between germline ends came to 13 bases. The germline V gene has CDR1 DFQATT and CDR2 SNEGSKA (reference sequence).

This clone occurred a few times. The chain couples TRBV18 to TRBJ1-1; 8 nucleotides match TRBD1. The CDR3 sequence is 15 residues long. Germline V gene lookup returns CDR1 KGHSH and CDR2 LQKENI. The trim removed 4 bases at V and 4 bases at J, leaving 8 bases unmatched. In DNA form, the CDR3 reads TGTGCCAGCTCACTCCGGACAGGGCTGAGCACTGAAGCTTTCTTT. It is translated as CASSLRTGLSTEAFF.

The chain recombines TRBV6-6 with TRBJ1-5; TRBD1 is a possible D gene (6 bases). Trimming removed 4 bases at V and 4 bases at J, with 11 bases between. CDR3 length equals 14 residues. CDR1 MNHNY and CDR2 SVGAGI come from the germline V gene (reference sequence). CDR3 sequence reads: CASSSQGINQPQHF. DNA of the CDR3: TGTGCCAGCAGTTCACAGGGAATTAATCAGCCCCAGCATTTT.

V gene TRBV4-2 combines with J gene TRBJ2-3, with 7 nucleotides matching TRBD2. J gave up 0 bases and V 1 base, and 7 bases lay outside the gene matches. This CDR3 spans 17 amino acids. Germline CDR1 reads LGHNA; CDR2 reads YNFKEQ. The CDR3 region is CASSQVSGRSSTDTQYF. The CDR3 coding sequence is TGTGCCAGCAGCCAAGTCTCCGGGAGGAGCAGCACAGATACGCAGTATTTT.

The chain carries TRBV9 and TRBJ2-2; 15 bases line up with TRBD2. Germline V gene sequence: CDR1 SGDLS, CDR2 YYNGEE. CDR3 length: 18 amino acids. The ends lost 4 bases at V and 3 bases at J; junction bases unmatched: 7. CDR3 nucleotide sequence: TGTGCCAGCAGCCCAACGGGACTAGCGGGAGGCCACACCGGGGAGCTGTTTTTT. Protein product: CASSPTGLAGGHTGELFF.

The chain carries TRBV19 and TRBJ1-6, with TRBD1 matching over 7 bases. Germline assignment: CDR1 LNHDA and CDR2 SQIVND (reference sequence). V was clipped by 7 bases and J by 10 bases; unmatched bases: 10. The CDR3 runs to 14 residues. The CDR3 reads CASKIEGAGSPLHF. As DNA, the CDR3 is TGTGCCAGTAAAATCGAGGGGGCCGGATCACCCCTCCACTTT.

In regard to this clone: The same CDR3 arises from other DNA sequences in this sample as well. This chain connects TRBV30 to TRBJ1-1, with 7 positions matching TRBD1. This CDR3 has 11 amino acids. Germline CDR1 and CDR2: GTSNPN and SVGIG (reference sequence). Trimming removed 0 bases from V and 10 bases from J; junction bases left unmatched: 2. The CDR3 bases are TGTGCCTGGAGTGTAGGGGGCGCAGCTTTCTTT. The encoded protein is CAWSVGGAAFF.